The sequence of this T cell receptor (beta chain) was determined in a study of T cells in Graves' hyperthyroidism and ophthalmopathy. Broader study findings: Using 13 V-J features, a model discriminated ophthalmopathy from stable hyperthyroidism.

V was cut by 3 bases and J by 0 bases, with 8 bases left in between. This CDR3 comprises 13 residues. CDR1 and CDR2 (germline): DFQATT, SNEGSKA (reference sequence). Uncontrolled infection, other autoimmune disease, pregnancy or lactation excluded patients. Each diagnosis drew on symptoms, thyroxine, TRAb, thyroid ultrasound and orbital computed tomography findings. There are many counts of this clonotype. Its antigen is not known. TCR beta CDR3 sequences were amplified from RNA transcripts. HTBI primers were employed in a first-round RT-PCR of the TCR CDR3. Each CDR3 protein gets one entry after TCRdb re-called the multiplex PCR reads with MiXCR. The sample has 500,000 to 650,000 distinct CDR3 sequences, about 45% seen once.

The sequencing input was peripheral blood or thyroid tissue (not recorded which). The TCR was taken from an adult woman with Graves' disease, either hyperthyroidism or ophthalmopathy (not recorded which). The chain employs TRBV20-1 and TRBJ1-1; unclear D gene. CDR3 nucleotide sequence: TGCAGTGCTAGTCCTAACATGAACACTGAAGCTTTCTTT. As protein: CSASPNMNTEAFF.